This TCR beta chain is drawn from a study of cytomegalovirus exposure and HLA in healthy donors (dated by TCRdb to 2015 to 2018). Regarding the complete study: An earlier analysis of under 600 of the donors reported approximately 290 Gb of sequence data and some 120 million unique TCR beta sequences from 150 million to 200 million T cells. An early release that covered fewer than 800 HLA-typed donors contained around 300 gigabases of sequencing data and 75 million to 100 million unique TCR sequences. Of the 350 to 400 genotyped donors, over 65% fell in the genetic ancestry cluster associated with self-reported Caucasian donors. The aim of the study was to test whether cataloging public T cell receptors could identify signatures of past pathogen exposure. The study used immunosequencing to profile the T cell repertoires of about 670 subjects and linked those repertoires to cytomegalovirus serostatus. In addition to the first cohort of several hundred subjects, a separate validation cohort of under 150 different subjects was used. To predict cytomegalovirus infection status, the study brought together high-throughput TCR immunosequencing, statistical association of individual TCRs with disease status, and machine learning. A later analysis re-analyzed previously published TCR beta repertoires from 550 to 700 donors and added high-resolution HLA genotyping to study TCR occurrence patterns. Rather than using new phenotypic data, the later analysis identified candidate immune exposures from TCR beta sequences and from how often those sequences occurred across donors. An earlier analysis of 450 to 750 of the donors used high-throughput TCR beta sequencing to judge whether each TCR beta V gene segment behaved as functional or pseudogenic. Donor age, sex, ethnicity and CMV serostatus were compiled alongside the repertoire data. A later genetic analysis used genome-wide SNP genotypes for about 65% of the 666 donors, treating that subset as a discovery cohort. All discovery cohort repertoires had been generated using a single sequencing platform. HLA typing included class I and class II loci at four-digit resolution. The number of typed donors differed by locus: about 629-640 for A, B, C, DRB1 and DQB1; some 500 for DQA1; 606 for DPA1; and some 430 for DPB1. Because of strong linkage in the cohort, five DR-DQ haplotypes were treated as single units for association and clustering. Across under 500 genotyped donors of the cohort, an average of approximately 240,000 unique TCR beta nucleotide sequences per donor were sequenced, and about a sixth of those sequences were non-productive.

The cohort was made up of roughly 670 healthy bone marrow donors. At the time of sampling, all cohort members were nominally healthy, though unrecorded immune exposures were likely present. The donor tested CMV seropositive, placing the donor among the 250 to 300 seropositive members of the cohort. Every donor gave a peripheral blood sample, and the peripheral blood mononuclear cells from that sample were used for TCR beta sequencing. Genomic DNA extraction from the blood cell samples was performed with the Qiagen DNeasy Blood Extraction Kit. The germline V gene (reference sequence) specifies SGHAT as CDR1 and FQDESV as CDR2. The CDR3 spans 13 residues, from the cysteine through the phenylalanine. Solely the CDR3 DNA is kept, with 39 bases framed from the first base. At the junction V is shortened by 4 bases and J by 9 bases, with 15 bases in between. The library was obtained by the immunoSEQ multiplex PCR assay. The multiplex PCR relied on a mix of 60 forward primers for TCR Vbeta segments and 13 reverse primers for TCR Jbeta segments. The CDR3 region of rearranged TCR beta genes was amplified from genomic DNA with a multiplex PCR assay. Amplified TCR beta libraries were sequenced as 87-base-pair reads on the Illumina HiSeq System. Per the original workflow: A later analysis tallied approximately 87 million unique TCR beta chains across the 610 or so repertoires, and approximately 9.9 million of those chains were shared by two or more donors. Raw reads were error-corrected and collapsed into unique sequences with a nearest-neighbor algorithm that merged closely related sequences to remove PCR and sequencing errors. To assign V, D and J gene segments, CDR3 sequences were aligned to IMGT reference sequences. For a sequence to be retained, at least a six-nucleotide match to both a V gene segment and a J gene segment was required. Rearrangements were classified as productive when the CDR3 lacked stop codons and remained in frame with V and J, and all other rearrangements were classified as non-productive. Following IMGT convention, CDR3 was defined as the stretch from the second conserved V-encoded cysteine to the conserved J-encoded phenylalanine. The earlier analysis of 450 to 750 of the donors excluded any sequence lacking an unambiguous match to a single V gene segment. An earlier analysis of several hundred of the donors called V segments functional above 56.7% productive rearrangements and segregating when the between-donor standard deviation exceeded 5%. To diagnose cytomegalovirus status from the catalog of TCR beta chain sequences, a statistical classification framework was built. A later analysis assigned V and J genes by comparing TCR nucleotide sequences with IMGT/GENE-DB human TR gene sequences. The TCRdist pipeline was used in a later analysis to assign CDR3 sequences and most-parsimonious VDJ recombination scenarios. A later analysis defined each TCR beta chain by its CDR3 amino acid sequence plus V-gene family, and excluded reads lacking a unique V-gene family. As a way to deal with suspected cross-contamination and a sequencing artifact, a later analysis dropped 450 to 600 nucleotide sequences that were highly shared and had low generation probability. In a later analysis, a clonal expansion index for each public chain was calculated from normalized within-repertoire ranks of inferred template counts. In a later analysis, generation probabilities were computed with a VDJ recombination model fitted to out-of-frame rearrangements, and the resulting probabilities were checked against IGoR. A later analysis scored TCR-TCR, TCR-HLA and TCR-CMV co-occurrence with hypergeometric tests, applying a repertoire-size bias correction to TCR pairs. In a later analysis, false discovery rates were estimated by permuting HLA or CMV assignments 20 times. In a later analysis, co-occurring TCRs were grouped with DBSCAN, and TCRdist sequence similarity was added when clustering was performed within HLA-allele-positive subsets. Co-occurrence clustering excluded repertoires with fewer than 30,000 or more than 120,000 public chains, plus five with anomalous nucleotide sharing. Sourced from immuneACCESS, this table was stored by TCRdb with only in-frame sequences that have V and J called. A share of the clones is absent; for the studies checked, an unresolved V gene accounts for under half, and the remainder has no known explanation. V and J calls and clone size come straight from that table; D and trimming were deduced from the DNA. The sample table contains around 150,000 clones; only one count was recorded for roughly 70% of them. In total, the top ten clones hold 6% to 7.5% of the sample.

Remarks on this clone: Its specific antigen is unknown. One base away there is no much larger clone; base qualities are not given.

On the study overall, not on this receptor specifically: It was suggested by the authors that the approach could potentially be generalized to other disease states and immunological phenotypes. In the study, some 180 TCR beta chains were listed as associated with cytomegalovirus. A further reported finding was that TCR beta sequences accurately predicted the HLA-A and HLA-B alleles for most subjects in the first cohort. The presence/absence analyses assumed that sequencing depth was roughly uniform across donors, and that assumption may not be true. A cluster of highly shared sequence variants was judged likely to be a technical artifact of the sequencing pipeline. According to a later analysis, TCR association rates differed among HLA loci, with DRB1 alleles showing the most associated TCRs and HLA-C alleles showing the fewest. This cohort had only TCR beta chains sequenced, and the lack of alpha or paired-chain data limited which features could be detected. According to a later analysis, parvovirus B19, influenza, CMV and Epstein-Barr virus appeared linked to several top co-occurrence clusters. Compared with equally common non-associated chains, HLA-associated TCR beta chains in a later analysis were more clonally expanded and had lower generation probabilities. Across donors, most TCR sequences were observed very rarely, whereas some public TCRs were present in many individuals. A later analysis associated some 17,000 TCR beta sequences with specific HLA alleles at a false discovery rate of 0.05. Linkage disequilibrium might explain the correlated functional status among segregating V segments, but an unknown experimental factor could not be ruled out. A few of the identified cytomegalovirus-associated TCR beta chains were confirmed in vitro to be specific for cytomegalovirus antigens. According to a later analysis, most CMV-associated TCR beta chains appeared to be HLA-restricted, and the HLA associations seemed to be driven largely by CMV exposure. An association between a missense DCLRE1C variant and V-gene and J-gene trimming of TCR beta chains was found in a later genetic analysis and replicated in an independent cohort. Compared with the roughly 600-donor mean, donors in an Asian-associated ancestry cluster had fewer N-insertions in productive TCRs, according to a later genetic analysis. The only immune exposure information available for the cohort was CMV serostatus. The classifier was reported to diagnose cytomegalovirus status with high specificity and sensitivity in both the original and validation cohorts. Because HLA typing was unavailable for some donors at each locus, only the typed subset was used in association tests. Because counts were too low, 15 or so rarely observed V segments, including chromosome 9 orphons, were excluded from the earlier analysis of under 650 of the donors. The 87-base-pair reads could not distinguish some IMGT-functional V segments, including TRBV6-2 and TRBV6-3, so those segments were excluded. In an earlier analysis of about 540 of the donors, most TCR beta V segments were observed in productive rearrangements about 90% or about 30% of the time, broadly matching IMGT annotations. When HLA alleles, especially DR and DQ, strongly co-occurred, attributing TCR associations to individual alleles was difficult.

The chain employs TRBV11-1 and TRBJ1-2; matching of 5 bases hints at TRBD1 as the D gene. Sample: PBMCs. This sequence originates from a man aged 40-49 years in good health and CMV-seropositive. The sequence in DNA is TGTGCCAGCAGCTCGTCAGGGCTTTGGAGCTACACCTTC. It encodes CASSSSGLWSYTF. The CDR3 plus the reference TRBV11-1 and TRBJ1-2 genes for the other parts give the full variable domain: EAEVAQSPRYKITEKSQAVAFWCDPISGHATLYWYRQILGQGPELLVQFQDESVVDDSQLPKDRFSAERLKGVDSTLKIQPAELGDSAMYLCASSSSGLWSYTFGSGTRLTVV.